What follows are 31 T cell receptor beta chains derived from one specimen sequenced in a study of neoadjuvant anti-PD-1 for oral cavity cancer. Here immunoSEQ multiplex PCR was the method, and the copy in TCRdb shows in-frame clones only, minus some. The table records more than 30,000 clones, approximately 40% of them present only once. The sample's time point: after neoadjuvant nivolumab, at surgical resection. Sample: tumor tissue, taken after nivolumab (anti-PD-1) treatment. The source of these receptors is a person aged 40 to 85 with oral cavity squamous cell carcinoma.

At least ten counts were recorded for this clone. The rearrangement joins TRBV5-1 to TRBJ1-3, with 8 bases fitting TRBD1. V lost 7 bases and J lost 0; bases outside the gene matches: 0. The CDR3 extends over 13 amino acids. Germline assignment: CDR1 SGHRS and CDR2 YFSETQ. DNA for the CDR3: TGCGCCAGCGGGACAGGCTCTGGAAACACCATATATTTT. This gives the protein CASGTGSGNTIYF.

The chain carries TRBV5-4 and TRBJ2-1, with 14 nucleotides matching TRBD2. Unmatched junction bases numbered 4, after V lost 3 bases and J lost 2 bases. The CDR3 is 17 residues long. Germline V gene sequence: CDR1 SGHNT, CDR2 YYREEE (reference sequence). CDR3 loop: CASSWTSGRSPYNEQFF. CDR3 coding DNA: TGTGCCAGCAGCTGGACTAGCGGGAGGAGTCCCTACAATGAGCAGTTCTTC.

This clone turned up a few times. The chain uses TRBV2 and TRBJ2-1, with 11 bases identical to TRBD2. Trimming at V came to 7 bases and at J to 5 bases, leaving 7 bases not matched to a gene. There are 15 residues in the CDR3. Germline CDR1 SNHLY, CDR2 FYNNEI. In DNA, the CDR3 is TGTGCCAGCAATAAACTAGCGGGAGTTAACAATGAGCAGTTCTTC. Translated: CASNKLAGVNNEQFF.

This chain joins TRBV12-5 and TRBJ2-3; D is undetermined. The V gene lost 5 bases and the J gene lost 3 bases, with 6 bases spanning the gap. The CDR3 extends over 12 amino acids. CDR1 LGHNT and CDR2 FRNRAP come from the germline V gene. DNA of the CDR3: TGTGCTAGTGGTCCCGGAACAGATACGCAGTATTTT. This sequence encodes CASGPGTDTQYF.

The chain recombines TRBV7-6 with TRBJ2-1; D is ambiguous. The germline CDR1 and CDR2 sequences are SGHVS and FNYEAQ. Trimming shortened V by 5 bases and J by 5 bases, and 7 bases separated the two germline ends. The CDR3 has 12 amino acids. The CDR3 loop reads CASSHLDNEQFF. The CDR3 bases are TGTGCCAGCAGCCACCTGGACAATGAGCAGTTCTTC.

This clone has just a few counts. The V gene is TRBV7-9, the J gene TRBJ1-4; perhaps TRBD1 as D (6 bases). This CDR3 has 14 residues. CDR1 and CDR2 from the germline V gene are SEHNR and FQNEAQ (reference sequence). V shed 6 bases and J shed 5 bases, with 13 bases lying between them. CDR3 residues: CASSSQGRNEKLFF. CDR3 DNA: TGTGCCAGCAGTTCACAGGGTAGGAATGAAAAACTGTTTTTT.

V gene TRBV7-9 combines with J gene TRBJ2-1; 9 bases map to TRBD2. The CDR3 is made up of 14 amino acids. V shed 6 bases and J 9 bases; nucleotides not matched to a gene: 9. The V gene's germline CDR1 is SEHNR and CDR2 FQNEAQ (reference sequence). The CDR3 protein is CASRKREERGEQFF. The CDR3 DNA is TGTGCCAGCAGGAAGCGGGAGGAACGGGGTGAGCAGTTCTTC.

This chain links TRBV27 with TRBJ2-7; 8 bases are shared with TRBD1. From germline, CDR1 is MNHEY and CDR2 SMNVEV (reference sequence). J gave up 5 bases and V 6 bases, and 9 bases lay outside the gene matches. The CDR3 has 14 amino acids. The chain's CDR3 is CASSRQGFFNEQYF. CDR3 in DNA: TGTGCCAGCAGCCGACAGGGGTTTTTCAACGAGCAGTACTTC.

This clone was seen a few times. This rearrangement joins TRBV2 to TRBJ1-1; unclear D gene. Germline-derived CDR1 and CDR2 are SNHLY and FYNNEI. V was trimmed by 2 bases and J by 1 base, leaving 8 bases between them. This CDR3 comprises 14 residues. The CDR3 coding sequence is TGTGCCAGCAGTGAATTCTCAGAGAACACTGAAGCTTTCTTT. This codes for CASSEFSENTEAFF. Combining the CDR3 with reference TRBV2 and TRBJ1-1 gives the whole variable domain EPEVTQTPSHQVTQMGQEVILRCVPISNHLYFYWYRQILGQKVEFLVSFYNNEISEKSEIFDDQFSVERPDGSNFTLKIRSTKLEDSAMYFCASSEFSENTEAFFGQGTRLTVV.

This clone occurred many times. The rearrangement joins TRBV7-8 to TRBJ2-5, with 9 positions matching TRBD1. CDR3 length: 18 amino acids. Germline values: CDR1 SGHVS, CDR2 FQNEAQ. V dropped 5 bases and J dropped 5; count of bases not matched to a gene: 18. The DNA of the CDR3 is TGTGCCAGCAGCCTCTGGACAGGGGTAGGACTAGTATCCGAGACCCAGTACTTC. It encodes CASSLWTGVGLVSETQYF.

CDR3 bases: TGTGCCAGCAGCTTAGCGGGACTAGCGGGGGGCTCCCGCGATGGCTACACCTTC. This gives the protein CASSLAGLAGGSRDGYTF. The V call is TRBV7-2, the J call TRBJ1-2; the D gene is possibly TRBD1 (6 bases). V lost 0 bases to trimming and J lost 6 bases, with 23 bases between them. This CDR3 comprises 18 residues. Germline CDR1 and CDR2: SGHTA and FQGNSA. The full variable domain, in which reference TRBV7-2 and TRBJ1-2 provide the parts outside the CDR3, is GAGVSQSPSNKVTEKGKDVELRCDPISGHTALYWYRQSLGQGLEFLIYFQGNSAPDKSGLPSDRFSAERTGGSVSTLTIQRTQQEDSAVYLCASSLAGLAGGSRDGYTFGSGTRLTVV.

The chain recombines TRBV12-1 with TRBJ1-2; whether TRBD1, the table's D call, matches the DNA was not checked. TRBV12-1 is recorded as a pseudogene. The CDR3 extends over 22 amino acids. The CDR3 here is CASSFGGQNTSVSVYGSRGYTF. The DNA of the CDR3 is TGTGCCAGCAGCTTTGGGGGGCAAAACACCTCTGTATCGGTGTACGGTTCCCGTGGCTACACCTTC.

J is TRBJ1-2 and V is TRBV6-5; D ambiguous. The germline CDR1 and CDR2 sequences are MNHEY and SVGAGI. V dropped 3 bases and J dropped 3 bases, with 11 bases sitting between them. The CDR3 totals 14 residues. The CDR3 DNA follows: TGTGCCAGCAGTTATATGCGGGGTGACTATGGCTACACCTTC. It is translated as CASSYMRGDYGYTF.

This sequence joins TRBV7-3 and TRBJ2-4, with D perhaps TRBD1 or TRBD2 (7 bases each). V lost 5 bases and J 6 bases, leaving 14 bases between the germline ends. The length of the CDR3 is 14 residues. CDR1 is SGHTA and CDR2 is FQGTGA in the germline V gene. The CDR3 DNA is TGTGCCAGCAGCCCAGGGGGGGTAGGAAACATTCAGTACTTC. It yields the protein CASSPGGVGNIQYF.

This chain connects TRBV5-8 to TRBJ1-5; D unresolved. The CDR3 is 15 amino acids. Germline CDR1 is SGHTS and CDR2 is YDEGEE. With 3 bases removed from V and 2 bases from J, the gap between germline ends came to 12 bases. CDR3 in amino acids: CASSSPGRGNQPQHF. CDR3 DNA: TGTGCCAGCAGCTCCCCCGGCCGAGGCAATCAGCCCCAGCATTTT.

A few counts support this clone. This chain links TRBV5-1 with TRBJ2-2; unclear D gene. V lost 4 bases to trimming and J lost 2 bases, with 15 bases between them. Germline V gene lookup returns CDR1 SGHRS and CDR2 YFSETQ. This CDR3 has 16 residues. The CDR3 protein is CASSGWNAGNTGELFF. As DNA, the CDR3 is TGCGCCAGCAGCGGCTGGAACGCCGGAAACACCGGGGAGCTGTTTTTT.

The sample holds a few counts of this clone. CDR3 coding DNA: TGTGCCAGCAGCCGGGACCATAGCAATCAGCCCCAGCATTTT. It encodes CASSRDHSNQPQHF. This sequence joins TRBV9 and TRBJ1-5; tentatively, D is TRBD1 (5 bases). V was cut by 4 bases and J by 0 bases, with 8 bases left in between. This CDR3 has 14 residues. The germline gives CDR1 SGDLS, CDR2 YYNGEE.

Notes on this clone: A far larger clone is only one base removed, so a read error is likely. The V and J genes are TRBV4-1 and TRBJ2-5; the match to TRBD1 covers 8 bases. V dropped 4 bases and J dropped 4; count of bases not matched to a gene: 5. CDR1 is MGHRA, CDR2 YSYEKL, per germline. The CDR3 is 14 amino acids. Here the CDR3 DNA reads TGCGCCAGCAGCCGGGGACAGGCGCGAGAGACCCAGTACTTC. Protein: CASSRGQARETQYF.

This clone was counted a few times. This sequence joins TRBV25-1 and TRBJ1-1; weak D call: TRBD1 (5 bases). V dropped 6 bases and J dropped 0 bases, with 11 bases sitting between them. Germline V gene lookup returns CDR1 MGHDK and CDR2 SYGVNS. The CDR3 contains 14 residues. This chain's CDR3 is CASSGAWMNTEAFF. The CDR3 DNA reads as TGTGCCAGCAGCGGGGCCTGGATGAACACTGAAGCTTTCTTT.

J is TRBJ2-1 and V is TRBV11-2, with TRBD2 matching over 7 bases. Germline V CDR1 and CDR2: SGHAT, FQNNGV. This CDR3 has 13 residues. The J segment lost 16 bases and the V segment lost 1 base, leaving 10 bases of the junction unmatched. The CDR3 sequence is CASSLVGTIVIFF. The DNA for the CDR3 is TGTGCCAGCAGCTTAGTCGGGACTATCGTTATTTTCTTC.

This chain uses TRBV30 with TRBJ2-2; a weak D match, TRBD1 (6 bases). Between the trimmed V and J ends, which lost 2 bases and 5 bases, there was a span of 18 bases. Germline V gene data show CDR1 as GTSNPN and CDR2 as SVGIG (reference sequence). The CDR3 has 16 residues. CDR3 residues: CAWSFTGTRGTGELFF. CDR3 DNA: TGTGCCTGGAGTTTCACCGGGACCAGGGGTACCGGGGAGCTGTTTTTT.

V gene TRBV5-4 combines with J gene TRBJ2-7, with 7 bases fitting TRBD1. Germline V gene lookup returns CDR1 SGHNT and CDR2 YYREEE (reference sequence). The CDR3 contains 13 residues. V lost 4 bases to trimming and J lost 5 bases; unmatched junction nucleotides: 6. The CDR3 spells CASSPQGVNEQYF. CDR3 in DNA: TGTGCCAGCAGCCCCCAGGGGGTCAACGAGCAGTACTTC. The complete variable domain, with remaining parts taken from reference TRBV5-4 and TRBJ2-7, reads ETGVTQSPTHLIKTRGQQVTLRCSSQSGHNTVSWYQQALGQGPQFIFQYYREEENGRGNFPPRFSGLQFPNYSSELNVNALELDDSALYLCASSPQGVNEQYFGPGTRLTVT.

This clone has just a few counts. CDR3 sequence: CASSGRGLKTQYF. Written as DNA, the CDR3 is TGCGCCAGCAGTGGCCGGGGACTTAAGACCCAGTACTTC. V usage is TRBV10-2 and J usage is TRBJ2-5; D perhaps matches TRBD2 (6 bases). Trimming stripped 4 bases from V and 6 bases from J, with 12 bases between. Looked up from germline, CDR1 is WSHSY and CDR2 is SAAADI. This CDR3 contains 13 residues.

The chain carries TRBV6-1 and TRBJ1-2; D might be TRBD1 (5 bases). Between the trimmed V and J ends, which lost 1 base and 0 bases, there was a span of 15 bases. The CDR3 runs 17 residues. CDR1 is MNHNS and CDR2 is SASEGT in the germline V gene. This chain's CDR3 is CASSEGGGLGANYGYTF. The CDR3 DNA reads TGTGCCAGCAGTGAAGGGGGAGGTCTGGGGGCTAACTATGGCTACACCTTC.

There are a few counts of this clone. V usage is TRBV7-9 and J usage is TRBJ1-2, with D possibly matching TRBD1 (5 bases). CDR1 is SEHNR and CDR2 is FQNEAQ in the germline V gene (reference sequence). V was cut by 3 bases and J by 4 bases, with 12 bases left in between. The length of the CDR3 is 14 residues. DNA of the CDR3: TGTGCCAGCAGCTTGTACCGGGACGCCTATGGCTACACCTTC. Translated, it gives CASSLYRDAYGYTF.

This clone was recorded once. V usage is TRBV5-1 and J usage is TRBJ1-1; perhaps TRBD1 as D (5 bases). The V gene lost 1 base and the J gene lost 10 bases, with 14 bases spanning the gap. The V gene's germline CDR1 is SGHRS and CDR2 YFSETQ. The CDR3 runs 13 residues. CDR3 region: CASSLRGGERAFF. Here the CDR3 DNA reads TGCGCCAGCAGCTTGAGGGGCGGTGAGAGAGCTTTCTTT.

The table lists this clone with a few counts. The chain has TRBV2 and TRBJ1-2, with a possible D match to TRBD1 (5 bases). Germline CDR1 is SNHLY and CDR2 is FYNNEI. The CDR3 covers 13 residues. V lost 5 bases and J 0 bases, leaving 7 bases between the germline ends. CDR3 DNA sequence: TGTGCCAGCAGTTTGGACACTAACTATGGCTACACCTTC. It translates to CASSLDTNYGYTF.

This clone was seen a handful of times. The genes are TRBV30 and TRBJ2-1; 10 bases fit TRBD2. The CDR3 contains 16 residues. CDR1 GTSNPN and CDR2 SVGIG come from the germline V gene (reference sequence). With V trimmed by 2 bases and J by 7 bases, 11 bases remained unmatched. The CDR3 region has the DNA TGTGCCTGGAGTTCTTCTAGCGGGAGTATTCATAATGAGCAGTTCTTC. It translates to CAWSSSSGSIHNEQFF.

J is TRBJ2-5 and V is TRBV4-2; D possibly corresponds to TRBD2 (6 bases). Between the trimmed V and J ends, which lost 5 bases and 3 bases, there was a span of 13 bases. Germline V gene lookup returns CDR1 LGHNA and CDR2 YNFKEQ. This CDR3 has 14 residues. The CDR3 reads CASSRSGAKETQYF. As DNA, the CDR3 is TGTGCCAGCAGCAGGTCGGGAGCAAAAGAGACCCAGTACTTC.

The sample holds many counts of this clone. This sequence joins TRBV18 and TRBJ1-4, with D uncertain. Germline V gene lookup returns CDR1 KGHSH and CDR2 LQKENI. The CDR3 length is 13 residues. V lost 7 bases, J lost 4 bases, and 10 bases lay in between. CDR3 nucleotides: TGTGCCAGCTTTGCGGGGATTAATGAAAAACTGTTTTTT. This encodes CASFAGINEKLFF.

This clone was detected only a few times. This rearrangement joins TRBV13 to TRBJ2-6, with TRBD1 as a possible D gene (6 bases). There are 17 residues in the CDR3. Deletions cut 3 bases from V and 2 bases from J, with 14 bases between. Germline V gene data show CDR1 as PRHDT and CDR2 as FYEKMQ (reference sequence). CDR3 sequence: CASSFDYRAAGANVLTF. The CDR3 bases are TGTGCCAGCAGCTTTGACTACAGGGCAGCTGGGGCCAACGTCCTGACTTTC.